The clone carrying this T cell receptor beta chain occurred many times. TCRdb re-called the 5' RACE reads through MiXCR, storing one row per CDR3 protein. This table holds roughly 18,000 distinct CDR3 sequences, roughly 20% found once. The record originates from a study of HIV-infected patients and healthy controls. The CDR3 is 15 amino acids. Germline V gene lookup returns CDR1 SEHNR and CDR2 FQNEAQ (reference sequence). After removal of 9 bases from V and 2 bases from J, the junction contained 9 bases not matched to a gene. J is TRBJ2-2 and V is TRBV7-9; 7 bases map to TRBD1. The sequenced material came from CD8+ T cells from blood. The clonotype comes from a human donor in good health. The CDR3 bases are TGTGCCAGGCCGGGGACAGCCCCTAACACCGGGGAGCTGTTTTTT. Protein product: CARPGTAPNTGELFF. The whole variable domain, filled in from reference TRBV7-9 and TRBJ2-2, reads DTGVSQNPRHKITKRGQNVTFRCDPISEHNRLYWYRQTLGQGPEFLTYFQNEAQLEKSRLLSDRFSAERPKGSFSTLEIQRTEQGDSAMYLCARPGTAPNTGELFFGEGSRLTVL.